One and the same sample provided the 29 T cell receptor beta chains below, sequenced in a study of shared clonotypes between healthy human individuals. Method: immunoSEQ multiplex PCR; TCRdb's copy keeps in-frame clones and lacks some. Of more than 1.2 million clones detected, roughly 98.5% appear once; the ten largest clones hold approximately 0.4%. The source material was naive CD4+ T cells sorted from blood. Subset reported: CD45RA+ positively selected. Receptors were obtained from a man aged 25 to 40 in good health.

The chain links TRBV18 to TRBJ2-5, with 8 bases fitting TRBD1. This CDR3 is 15 amino acids long. From germline, CDR1 is KGHSH and CDR2 LQKENI. Unmatched junction bases numbered 3, after V lost 1 base and J lost 2 bases. Here the CDR3 reads CASSPLHRGQETQYF. As DNA, the CDR3 is TGTGCCAGCTCACCACTGCACAGGGGGCAAGAGACCCAGTACTTC.

In the case of this clone: The same CDR3 also results from other DNA sequences found in this sample. This chain connects TRBV27 to TRBJ2-7, with TRBD1 matching 10 bases. CDR1 MNHEY and CDR2 SMNVEV come from the germline V gene (reference sequence). This CDR3 comprises 15 residues. The V and J ends lost 5 bases and 2 bases, in that order; junction bases with no gene match: 6. The CDR3 sequence: CASSRPGQGTYEQYF. The CDR3 DNA sequence: TGTGCCAGCAGTAGACCGGGACAGGGGACCTACGAGCAGTACTTC.

The sample holds one count of this clone. The rearrangement uses TRBV2 and TRBJ2-3, with 13 bases that match TRBD2. From germline, CDR1 is SNHLY and CDR2 FYNNEI. The CDR3 is 16 amino acids. With 5 bases clipped from V and 8 bases from J, the junction kept 10 bases outside the gene matches. Here the CDR3 DNA reads TGTGCCAGCAGTTATACTGGACTAGCGGGGGTTACTACGCAGTATTTT. Its protein product is CASSYTGLAGVTTQYF.

V usage is TRBV19 and J usage is TRBJ2-7; 8 nucleotides line up with TRBD1. CDR1 LNHDA and CDR2 SQIVND come from the germline V gene (reference sequence). The CDR3 contains 15 residues. The trim removed 0 bases at V and 3 bases at J, leaving 4 bases unmatched. CDR3 residues: CASSIETGANYEQYF. CDR3 coding DNA: TGTGCCAGTAGTATAGAGACAGGGGCCAACTACGAGCAGTACTTC.

The rearrangement uses TRBV7-9 and TRBJ2-1, with TRBD2 matching over 9 bases. The junction had 7 bases not matched to a gene; V was cut back by 1 base and J by 6 bases. The CDR3 sequence is 16 residues long. Germline CDR1 and CDR2: SEHNR and FQNEAQ (reference sequence). CDR3 protein: CASSLGLAVELNEQFF. The CDR3 bases are TGTGCCAGCAGCTTAGGACTAGCGGTGGAGCTCAATGAGCAGTTCTTC. Based on the CDR3 plus reference TRBV7-9 and TRBJ2-1, the full variable domain is DTGVSQNPRHKITKRGQNVTFRCDPISEHNRLYWYRQTLGQGPEFLTYFQNEAQLEKSRLLSDRFSAERPKGSFSTLEIQRTEQGDSAMYLCASSLGLAVELNEQFFGPGTRLTVL.

The CDR3 region has the DNA TGTGCCAGCAGTTCGACAGGGGGCTCTGTGAACACTGAAGCTTTCTTT. This codes for CASSSTGGSVNTEAFF. This sequence joins TRBV28 and TRBJ1-1; 10 nucleotides line up with TRBD1. CDR1 and CDR2 (germline): MDHEN, SYDVKM. The length of the CDR3 is 16 residues. The V gene end was trimmed by 4 bases and the J gene end by 0 bases; junction bases not matched to a gene: 5.

This chain links TRBV30 with TRBJ2-1, with D possibly matching TRBD2 (5 bases). The V gene's germline CDR1 is GTSNPN and CDR2 SVGIG (reference sequence). This CDR3 comprises 13 residues. V was pared by 2 bases and J by 2 bases, with 7 bases between. The CDR3, as DNA: TGTGCCTGGAGTAACGGGGCCTACAATGAGCAGTTCTTC. It specifies CAWSNGAYNEQFF. Full variable domain (outside the CDR3, taken from reference TRBV30 and TRBJ2-1): SQTIHQWPATLVQPVGSPLSLECTVEGTSNPNLYWYRQAAGRGLQLLFYSVGIGQISSEVPQNLSASRPQDRQFILSSKKLLLSDSGFYLCAWSNGAYNEQFFGPGTRLTVL.

This chain uses TRBV28 with TRBJ1-2; the D is unclear. The V and J ends lost 1 base and 8 bases respectively, with 11 bases between them. Germline CDR1 reads MDHEN; CDR2 reads SYDVKM. This CDR3 contains 13 residues. In DNA form, the CDR3 reads TGTGCCAGCAGTTTATCCCCCGGTAAGGGCTACACCTTC. Translating gives CASSLSPGKGYTF.

V usage is TRBV19 and J usage is TRBJ2-5; D not resolved. Trimming pared 6 bases from V and 5 bases from J, leaving 13 bases between. Germline V CDR1 and CDR2: LNHDA, SQIVND (reference sequence). The CDR3 loop spans 13 amino acids. The CDR3 nucleotides are TGTGCCAGTAGGCCCGGAGTAGTTGAGACCCAGTACTTC. This encodes CASRPGVVETQYF.

This clone was found once. The chain combines TRBV28 with TRBJ1-5; tentative D call: TRBD1 (5 bases). The V end was cut by 2 bases, the J end by 6 bases, with 14 bases between. This CDR3 contains 15 residues. Germline CDR1 reads MDHEN; CDR2 reads SYDVKM. CDR3 bases: TGTGCCAGCAGTTTACAAATCAGGGAACCTCAGCCCCAGCATTTT. As protein: CASSLQIREPQPQHF.

The CDR3 loop is CASSVVPNTGELFF. DNA for the CDR3: TGTGCCAGCAGCGTAGTTCCGAACACCGGGGAGCTGTTTTTT. The J gene is TRBJ2-2, the V gene TRBV9; D remains unclear. Germline V gene data show CDR1 as SGDLS and CDR2 as YYNGEE. This CDR3 has 14 amino acids. The ends were cut back, 0 bases at V and 0 bases at J, with 3 bases in the middle.

The sample holds one count of this clone. The chain couples TRBV6-5 to TRBJ2-7, with D possibly matching TRBD1 (6 bases). Germline CDR1 and CDR2: MNHEY and SVGAGI. The CDR3 runs to 14 residues. V gave up 4 bases and J gave up 7 bases, with 17 bases separating them. The CDR3 DNA reads TGTGCCAGCAGTTTTTCGCCGGTTACAGGGGAGCAGTACTTC. Protein sequence: CASSFSPVTGEQYF.

The chain is built from TRBV9 and TRBJ2-2; TRBD2 aligns across 8 bases. The CDR3 spans 16 residues. J was trimmed by 4 bases and V by 0 bases; bases with no gene match: 5. CDR1 and CDR2 (germline): SGDLS, YYNGEE. CDR3: CASSVVSSGSTGELFF. As DNA, the CDR3 is TGTGCCAGCAGCGTAGTGTCCAGCGGGAGCACCGGGGAGCTGTTTTTT.

This sequence joins TRBV7-2 and TRBJ2-1; 14 positions agree with TRBD2. V trimming: 5 bases; J trimming: 0 bases; junction bases outside the gene matches: 9. The CDR3 is 19 residues long. In germline, CDR1 is SGHTA, CDR2 FQGNSA. In DNA, the CDR3 is TGTGCCAGCAGCGAGCGGACTAGCGGGAGGCTAAGCTCCTACAATGAGCAGTTCTTC. The encoded protein is CASSERTSGRLSSYNEQFF.

Only one count was recorded for this clone. The chain couples TRBV11-2 to TRBJ2-1, with 9 bases identical to TRBD2. This CDR3 region has 15 residues. Germline lookup yields CDR1 SGHAT and CDR2 FQNNGV. Trimming at V came to 3 bases and at J to 3 bases, leaving 3 bases not matched to a gene. The CDR3 is CASSLREGFYNEQFF. CDR3 sequence (DNA): TGTGCCAGCAGCTTGCGGGAGGGGTTCTACAATGAGCAGTTCTTC.

This sequence joins TRBV6-4 and TRBJ1-2; 7 nucleotides align to TRBD1. There are 16 residues in the CDR3. Trimming at V came to 9 bases and at J to 2 bases, leaving 15 bases not matched to a gene. From germline, CDR1 is MRHNA and CDR2 SNTAGT. The chain's CDR3 is CARRSEGRGPNYGYTF. CDR3 sequence (DNA): TGTGCCAGGCGGTCTGAGGGGAGGGGGCCCAACTATGGCTACACCTTC.

The chain employs TRBV28 and TRBJ2-7; no clear D gene. This CDR3 is 13 amino acids long. The germline V gene encodes CDR1 MDHEN and CDR2 SYDVKM. V was clipped by 2 bases and J by 6 bases, with 11 bases between them. The CDR3 loop reads CASSLKIPPEQYF. Written as DNA, the CDR3 is TGTGCCAGCAGTTTAAAAATCCCACCCGAGCAGTACTTC.

The chain has TRBV7-3 and TRBJ2-7; possible D gene TRBD2, 6 bases. Trimming pared 6 bases from V and 7 bases from J, leaving 16 bases between. The CDR3 loop spans 13 amino acids. The germline gives CDR1 SGHTA, CDR2 FQGTGA. The CDR3 is CASSLGTAGEQYF. As DNA, the CDR3 is TGTGCCAGCAGTCTGGGGACGGCGGGGGAGCAGTACTTC.

The chain couples TRBV2 to TRBJ1-2; D is undetermined. Germline V CDR1 and CDR2: SNHLY, FYNNEI. The V end lost 8 bases, the J end lost 5 bases, and 18 bases lay between the germline ends. The CDR3 consists of 14 residues. The CDR3, as DNA: TGTGCCAGCTTAGGAGAGACGCTTGTATATGGCTACACCTTC. Its translation: CASLGETLVYGYTF. Looking up the rest from reference TRBV2 and TRBJ1-2 gives the full variable domain: EPEVTQTPSHQVTQMGQEVILRCVPISNHLYFYWYRQILGQKVEFLVSFYNNEISEKSEIFDDQFSVERPDGSNFTLKIRSTKLEDSAMYFCASLGETLVYGYTFGSGTRLTVV.

The J gene is TRBJ1-2, the V gene TRBV7-3; 7 bases are a match to TRBD1. With 4 bases clipped from V and 6 bases from J, the junction kept 11 bases outside the gene matches. Germline V lookup: CDR1 SGHTA, CDR2 FQGTGA. CDR3 length: 15 residues. The CDR3 coding sequence is TGTGCCAGCAGCTACACAGGGGACCCGAGGGATGGCTACACCTTC. Translation gives CASSYTGDPRDGYTF.

This clone was detected only once. The identical CDR3 is also encoded by other nucleotide sequences in the sample. The chain links TRBV18 to TRBJ1-1; the match to TRBD1 covers 9 bases. Per germline, CDR1 KGHSH and CDR2 LQKENI. The J segment lost 4 bases and the V segment lost 0 bases, leaving 3 bases of the junction unmatched. The CDR3 is 15 residues long. As DNA, the CDR3 is TGTGCCAGCTCACCACCGGGACAGGGAGTCACTGAAGCTTTCTTT. Amino acids: CASSPPGQGVTEAFF. The variable domain in full, with the rest retrieved from reference TRBV18 and TRBJ1-1, is NAGVMQNPRHLVRRRGQEARLRCSPMKGHSHVYWYRQLPEEGLKFMVYLQKENIIDESGMPKERFSAEFPKEGPSILRIQQVVRGDSAAYFCASSPPGQGVTEAFFGQGTRLTVV.

The J gene is TRBJ2-3, the V gene TRBV7-9; 8 positions agree with TRBD1. V was pared by 5 bases and J by 1 base, with 8 bases of the junction left unmatched. Germline V gene lookup returns CDR1 SEHNR and CDR2 FQNEAQ (reference sequence). This CDR3 has 16 amino acids. The CDR3 region is CASSPLLTGGTDTQYF. CDR3 nucleotide sequence: TGTGCCAGCAGCCCCCTCCTGACAGGGGGCACAGATACGCAGTATTTT.

J is TRBJ1-4 and V is TRBV4-1; weak D call: TRBD1 (6 bases). V lost 2 bases, J lost 4 bases, and 20 bases lay in between. This CDR3 spans 18 amino acids. Looked up from germline, CDR1 is MGHRA and CDR2 is YSYEKL. CDR3 sequence: CASSQFPTLEGGNEKLFF. The CDR3 coding sequence is TGCGCCAGCAGCCAATTCCCTACTTTGGAAGGGGGTAATGAAAAACTGTTTTTT.

The chain has TRBV4-3 and TRBJ2-3; 10 bases match TRBD2. Trimming took 0 bases from V and 8 from J; bases not matched to a gene: 8. The germline gives CDR1 LGHNA, CDR2 YSLEER. This CDR3 contains 16 residues. CDR3 protein: CASSQESAGGPGTQYF. DNA for the CDR3: TGCGCCAGCAGCCAAGAATCAGCGGGAGGGCCCGGTACGCAGTATTTT.

The chain couples TRBV27 to TRBJ1-5; weak D call: TRBD1 (5 bases). V lost 5 bases, J lost 2 bases, and 16 bases lay in between. The CDR3 has 16 residues. CDR1 is MNHEY, CDR2 SMNVEV, per germline (reference sequence). DNA of the CDR3: TGTGCCAGCAGTCCTGGCGACAGTTCTGGCAATCAGCCCCAGCATTTT. It encodes CASSPGDSSGNQPQHF.

Details on this clone: The sample holds other DNA sequences that translate to the same CDR3. J is TRBJ2-5 and V is TRBV6-1, with D unclear. This CDR3 contains 12 residues. The V end lost 0 bases, the J end lost 5 bases, and 4 bases lay between the germline ends. Germline values: CDR1 MNHNS, CDR2 SASEGT. CDR3 sequence (DNA): TGTGCCAGCAGTGAAGCTGGTGAGACCCAGTACTTC. Encoded protein: CASSEAGETQYF.

J is TRBJ2-2 and V is TRBV19; possibly TRBD2 for D (7 bases). CDR1 is LNHDA and CDR2 is SQIVND in the germline V gene (reference sequence). The CDR3 spans 16 residues. Between the trimmed V and J ends, which lost 6 bases and 0 bases, there was a span of 14 bases. This CDR3 reads CASRQGGGANTGELFF. CDR3 sequence (DNA): TGTGCCAGTAGGCAAGGCGGGGGCGCGAACACCGGGGAGCTGTTTTTT.

This rearrangement joins TRBV28 to TRBJ2-7, with a weak D call TRBD2 (7 bases). Trimming cost V 10 bases and J 7 bases, with 23 bases left between them. Germline CDR1 and CDR2: MDHEN and SYDVKM. The CDR3 runs to 14 residues. CDR3 nucleotide sequence: TGTGCCACCCGAGGTCCGGGGGGCCTGGGGGAGCAGTACTTC. Its translation is CATRGPGGLGEQYF.

The chain links TRBV6-5 to TRBJ1-1; 9 bases are shared with TRBD1. There are 15 residues in the CDR3. After removal of 4 bases from V and 4 bases from J, the junction contained 7 bases not matched to a gene. Germline CDR1 and CDR2: MNHEY and SVGAGI. The CDR3 DNA sequence: TGTGCCAGCAGTTCTACAGGGGGCCTCAGCACTGAAGCTTTCTTT. Protein product: CASSSTGGLSTEAFF.